These T cell receptor beta chains were read from a single sample in a study of blood T cell repertoires in COVID-19. Assay: immunoSEQ multiplex PCR; the TCRdb copy retains only in-frame clones and omits some. The profile shows about 300,000 clones, approximately 83% of them singletons. Specimen: peripheral blood. These receptors were collected from a woman aged 50 to 60 who had recovered from COVID-19. The CDR3 runs from the conserved cysteine through the conserved F or W.

TRBV5-1	TRBJ1-1	CASSLAISGGTEAFF
TRBV9	TRBJ1-2	CASSVESRQAVGYTF
TRBV7-8	TRBJ1-6	CASSPWEGNSPLHF
TRBV5-4	TRBJ1-6	CASSGSLRGRGDSPLHF
TRBV13	TRBJ2-3	CASSLGQGGTDTQYF
TRBV9	TRBJ2-7	CASSVGGGTSRYEQYF
TRBV3-1/TRBV3-2	TRBJ2-1	CASRLAGTPLSYNEQFF
TRBV4-3	TRBJ2-3	CASSQVIERGGSTDTQYF
TRBV2	TRBJ2-2	CASSEFGTGELFF
TRBV3-1/TRBV3-2	TRBJ2-3	CASGGPSTDTQYF
TRBV6-5	TRBJ1-4	CASSYKGREKLFF
TRBV3-1/TRBV3-2	TRBJ2-5	CASSPASSGETQYF
TRBV6-5	TRBJ1-4	CASSLEGPEKLFF
TRBV4-3	TRBJ1-3	CASSQDRGQRNTIYF
TRBV7-8	TRBJ2-2	CASSLGRGNTGELFF
TRBV9	TRBJ2-6	CASSVALSSFGTGTSGANVLTF
TRBV6-1	TRBJ1-5	CASSGRDRASLPNQPQHF
TRBV5-4	TRBJ1-2	CASSWSGGYSNYGYTF
TRBV27	TRBJ2-1	CASSLSRGSYNEQFF
TRBV4-1	TRBJ1-5	CASSQGDRPSNQPQHF
TRBV11-2	TRBJ2-7	CASSLDGAVPYF
TRBV23-1	TRBJ1-1	CASSQWERGPTNTEAFF
TRBV3-1/TRBV3-2	TRBJ1-1	CASSLLTRDTEAFF
TRBV6-2/TRBV6-3	TRBJ2-5	CASSGTGRETQYF
TRBV5-6	TRBJ2-1	CASSSGLAGGRSEQFF
TRBV7-9	TRBJ1-2	CASSQDRGNYGYTF
TRBV5-4	TRBJ1-4	CASSKTQGARDEKLFF
TRBV18	TRBJ1-6	CASSSETGNSPLHF
TRBV6-4	TRBJ1-1	CASSRDKNTEAFF
TRBV18	TRBJ1-3	CASSPLDSSGNTIYF
TRBV3-1/TRBV3-2	TRBJ2-3	CASSQAFPSAGEDTQYF
TRBV4-1	TRBJ2-2	CASSRSWAAGVGTGELFF
TRBV1	TRBJ2-1	CTSSQVAGETSGGPSSYNEQFF
TRBV3-1/TRBV3-2	TRBJ2-3	CASSRGTSTSTDTQYF
TRBV28	TRBJ2-7	CATAPGVYSYEQYF
TRBV24-1	TRBJ2-1	CATRVAGSNEQFF
TRBV7-3	TRBJ2-1	CASSLDFPGEQFF
TRBV5-5	TRBJ1-5	CASSLGQGGIGNQPQHF
TRBV7-2	TRBJ2-2	CASSSGQGATGELFF
TRBV5-1	TRBJ2-1	CASFSGSGYNEQFF
TRBV4-3	TRBJ1-6	CASSQEAVAGNSPLHF
TRBV7-9	TRBJ1-5	CASSSGGHQPQHF
TRBV28	TRBJ2-7	CASSSLGRGLYEQYF
TRBV9	TRBJ2-1	CASSVETGNEQFF